The 3 T cell receptor beta chains in this list originate from one sample, sequenced in a study of beta chain features in type 1 diabetes. Investigators reverse transcribed all isolated RNA, so they sequenced expressed TCRB transcripts. Assay used: immunoSEQ multiplex PCR; TCRdb lists only in-frame clones, some missing. The sample consists of hundreds of thousands of clones, around 15% of them appearing once. The sequenced sample was naive CD4+ T cells from blood. These TCRs come from a man between 18 and 29 years old in good health.

The chain links TRBV5-6 to TRBJ1-6, with TRBD1 as a possible D gene (5 bases). The CDR3 contains 14 residues. Germline CDR1 is SGHDT and CDR2 is YYEEEE. Trimming took 3 bases from V and 9 from J, leaving 13 bases between them. CDR3 residues: CASSSMTVPSPLHF. CDR3 in DNA: TGTGCCAGCAGCTCAATGACAGTACCTTCACCCCTCCACTTT.

The V call is TRBV19, the J call TRBJ2-4; 10 bases align to TRBD2. The V gene's germline CDR1 is LNHDA and CDR2 SQIVND (reference sequence). V shed 6 bases and J 6 bases; nucleotides not matched to a gene: 8. There are 15 residues in the CDR3. The CDR3 region is CASSTLRTSGNIQYF. The CDR3 nucleotides are TGTGCCAGTAGCACACTACGGACTAGCGGAAACATTCAGTACTTC.

This chain joins TRBV27 and TRBJ2-3, with 10 bases identical to TRBD2. The CDR3 consists of 15 residues. After removal of 3 bases from V and 3 bases from J, the junction contained 3 bases not matched to a gene. CDR1 and CDR2 (germline): MNHEY, SMNVEV (reference sequence). The CDR3 nucleotides read TGTGCCAGCAGTTTCAAGCGGGAGGGTACAGATACGCAGTATTTT. This codes for CASSFKREGTDTQYF.